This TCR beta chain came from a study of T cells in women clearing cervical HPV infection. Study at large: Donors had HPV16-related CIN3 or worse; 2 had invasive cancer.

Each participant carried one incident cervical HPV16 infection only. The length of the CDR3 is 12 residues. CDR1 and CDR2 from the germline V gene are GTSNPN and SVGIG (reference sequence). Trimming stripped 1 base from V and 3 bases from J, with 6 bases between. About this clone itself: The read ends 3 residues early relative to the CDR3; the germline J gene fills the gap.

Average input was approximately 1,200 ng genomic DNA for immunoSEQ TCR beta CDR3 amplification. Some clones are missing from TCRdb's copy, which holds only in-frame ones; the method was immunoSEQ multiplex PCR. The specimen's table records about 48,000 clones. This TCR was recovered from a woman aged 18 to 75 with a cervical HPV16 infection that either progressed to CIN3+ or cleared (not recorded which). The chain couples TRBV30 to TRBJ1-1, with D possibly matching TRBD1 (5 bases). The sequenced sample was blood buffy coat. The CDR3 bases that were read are TGTGCCTGGAGTGGAGGGGACACTGAA. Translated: CAWSGGDTE. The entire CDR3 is CAWSGGDTEAFF.